This TCR beta chain emerged from a study of T-cell memory formation after mild COVID-19. MiXCR, run by TCRdb on the 5' RACE reads, gives a single entry per CDR3 protein. In the table there are 250,000 to 350,000 distinct CDR3 sequences, around 15% of which are singletons. Deletions cut 6 bases from V and 6 bases from J, with 17 bases between. Germline V gene data show CDR1 as KGHSH and CDR2 as LQKENI. This CDR3 is built from 14 residues. This chain joins TRBV18 and TRBJ1-1; possible D gene TRBD1, 6 bases. The sequence was collected from a man between 18 and 35 years old who had mild COVID-19 (a few samples of this study predate the infection). Cell type and time point are not known. Sequencing was performed on PBMCs or a T cell subset sorted from them (not recorded which). In nucleotides, the CDR3 is TGTGCCAGCTCTCCTACAGGGCGACAGGCTGAAGCTTTCTTT. Translation: CASSPTGRQAEAFF.